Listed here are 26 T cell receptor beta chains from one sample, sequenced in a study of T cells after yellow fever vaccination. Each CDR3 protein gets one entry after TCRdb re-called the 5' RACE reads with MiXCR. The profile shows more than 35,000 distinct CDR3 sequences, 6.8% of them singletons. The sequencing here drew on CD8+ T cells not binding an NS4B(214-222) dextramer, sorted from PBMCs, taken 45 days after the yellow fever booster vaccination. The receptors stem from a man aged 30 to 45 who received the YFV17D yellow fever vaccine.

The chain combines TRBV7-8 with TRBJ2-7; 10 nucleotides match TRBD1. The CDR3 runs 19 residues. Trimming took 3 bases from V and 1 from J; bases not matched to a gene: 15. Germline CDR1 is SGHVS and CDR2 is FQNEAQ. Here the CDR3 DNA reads TGTGCCAGCAGCTTCCCCCGGGACAGGGGTCTAGAACGGTCCTACGAGCAGTACTTC. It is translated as CASSFPRDRGLERSYEQYF.

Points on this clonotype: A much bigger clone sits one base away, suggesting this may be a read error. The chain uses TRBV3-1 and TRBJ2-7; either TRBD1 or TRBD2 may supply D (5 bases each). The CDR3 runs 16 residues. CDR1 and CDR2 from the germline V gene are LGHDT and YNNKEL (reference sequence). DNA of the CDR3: TGTGCCACCAGCCAAGATGAGTGGGGGAGCTCCTACGAGCAGTACTTC. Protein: CATSQDEWGSSYEQYF.

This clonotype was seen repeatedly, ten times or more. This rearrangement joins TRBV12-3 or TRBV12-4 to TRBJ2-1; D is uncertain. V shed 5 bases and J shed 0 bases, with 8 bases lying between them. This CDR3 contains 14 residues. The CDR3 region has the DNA TGTGCCAGCAGTATTCTAGACTCCTACAATGAGCAGTTCTTC. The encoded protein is CASSILDSYNEQFF.

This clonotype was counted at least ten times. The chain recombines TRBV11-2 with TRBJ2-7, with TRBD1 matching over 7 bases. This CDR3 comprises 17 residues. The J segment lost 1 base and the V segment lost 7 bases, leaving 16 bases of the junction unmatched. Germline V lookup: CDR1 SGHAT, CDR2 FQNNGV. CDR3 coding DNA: TGTGCCAGCAACAACAGACAGGGAGTAGAGGGATCCTACGAGCAGTACTTC. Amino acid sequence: CASNNRQGVEGSYEQYF.

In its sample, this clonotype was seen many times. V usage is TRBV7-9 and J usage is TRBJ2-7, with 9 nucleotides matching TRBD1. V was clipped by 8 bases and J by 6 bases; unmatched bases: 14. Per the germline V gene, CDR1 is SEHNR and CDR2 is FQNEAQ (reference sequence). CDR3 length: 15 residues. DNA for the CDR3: TGTGCCAGCGAACCTCGGGACAGGGTGTTTGGCGAGCAGTACTTC. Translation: CASEPRDRVFGEQYF. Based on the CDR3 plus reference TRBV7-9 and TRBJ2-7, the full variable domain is DTGVSQNPRHKITKRGQNVTFRCDPISEHNRLYWYRQTLGQGPEFLTYFQNEAQLEKSRLLSDRFSAERPKGSFSTLEIQRTEQGDSAMYLCASEPRDRVFGEQYFGPGTRLTVT.

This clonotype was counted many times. The chain's CDR3 is CATSRSRGSGELFF. CDR3 sequence (DNA): TGTGCCACCAGCAGATCCCGGGGATCCGGGGAGCTGTTTTTT. This sequence joins TRBV15 and TRBJ2-2, with D maybe TRBD2 (5 bases). Trimming cost V 2 bases and J 6 bases, with 10 bases left between them. Germline V gene data show CDR1 as LNHNV and CDR2 as YYDKDF (reference sequence). This CDR3 is 14 amino acids long.

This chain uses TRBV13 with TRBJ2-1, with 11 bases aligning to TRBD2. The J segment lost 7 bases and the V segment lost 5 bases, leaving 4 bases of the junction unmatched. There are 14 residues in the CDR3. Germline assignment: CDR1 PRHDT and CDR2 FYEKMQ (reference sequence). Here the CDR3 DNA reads TGTGCCAGCAGCGGACTAGCGGGCCAAAATGAGCAGTTCTTC. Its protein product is CASSGLAGQNEQFF.

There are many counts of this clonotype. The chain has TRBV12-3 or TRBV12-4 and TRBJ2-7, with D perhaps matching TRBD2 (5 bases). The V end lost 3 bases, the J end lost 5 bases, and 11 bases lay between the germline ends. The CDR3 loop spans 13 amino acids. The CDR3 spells CASSLGAWNEQYF. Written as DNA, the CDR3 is TGTGCCAGCAGTTTGGGAGCTTGGAACGAGCAGTACTTC.

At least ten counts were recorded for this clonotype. CDR3 sequence reads: CSVVSNNRETQYF. The CDR3 nucleotides are TGCAGCGTAGTCTCCAACAACCGGGAGACCCAGTACTTC. This sequence joins TRBV29-1 and TRBJ2-5, with D unresolved. The germline V gene has CDR1 SQVTM and CDR2 ANQGSEA. V lost 6 bases and J 5 bases, leaving 16 bases between the germline ends. The CDR3 is 13 residues long.

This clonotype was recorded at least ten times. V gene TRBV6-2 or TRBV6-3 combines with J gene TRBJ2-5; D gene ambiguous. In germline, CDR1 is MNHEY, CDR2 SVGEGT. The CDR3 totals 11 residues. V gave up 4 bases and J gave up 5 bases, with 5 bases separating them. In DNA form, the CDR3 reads TGTGCCAGCAGTTGGGCGGAGACCCAGTACTTC. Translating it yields CASSWAETQYF.

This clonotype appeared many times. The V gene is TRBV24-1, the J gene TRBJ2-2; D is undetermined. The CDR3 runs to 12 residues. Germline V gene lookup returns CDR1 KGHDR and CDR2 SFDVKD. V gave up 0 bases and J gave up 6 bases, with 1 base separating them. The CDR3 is CATSDLPGELFF. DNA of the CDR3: TGTGCCACCAGTGATTTGCCCGGGGAGCTGTTTTTT.

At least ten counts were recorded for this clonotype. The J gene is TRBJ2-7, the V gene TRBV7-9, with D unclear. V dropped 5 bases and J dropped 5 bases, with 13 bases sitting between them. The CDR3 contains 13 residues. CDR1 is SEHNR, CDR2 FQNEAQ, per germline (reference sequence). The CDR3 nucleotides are TGTGCCAGCAGCCGCGGCCAGACTGACGAGCAGTACTTC. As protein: CASSRGQTDEQYF.

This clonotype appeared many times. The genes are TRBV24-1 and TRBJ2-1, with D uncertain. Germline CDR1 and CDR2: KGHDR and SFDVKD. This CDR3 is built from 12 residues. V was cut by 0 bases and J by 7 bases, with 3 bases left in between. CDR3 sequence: CATSDLGNEQFF. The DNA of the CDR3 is TGTGCCACCAGTGATTTGGGAAATGAGCAGTTCTTC.

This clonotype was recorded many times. The CDR3 protein is CSVVAPGTSGTYEQYF. CDR3 nucleotide sequence: TGCAGCGTTGTCGCCCCCGGGACTAGCGGGACCTACGAGCAGTACTTC. The rearrangement uses TRBV29-1 and TRBJ2-7; 13 nucleotides align to TRBD2. This CDR3 has 16 residues. Germline V gene data show CDR1 as SQVTM and CDR2 as ANQGSEA. J was trimmed by 2 bases and V by 4 bases; bases with no gene match: 8.

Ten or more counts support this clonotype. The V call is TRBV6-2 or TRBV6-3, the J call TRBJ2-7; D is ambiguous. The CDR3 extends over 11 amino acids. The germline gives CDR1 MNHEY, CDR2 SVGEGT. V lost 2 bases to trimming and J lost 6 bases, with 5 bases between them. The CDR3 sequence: CASSYPSEQYF. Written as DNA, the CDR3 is TGTGCCAGCAGTTACCCCAGCGAGCAGTACTTC.

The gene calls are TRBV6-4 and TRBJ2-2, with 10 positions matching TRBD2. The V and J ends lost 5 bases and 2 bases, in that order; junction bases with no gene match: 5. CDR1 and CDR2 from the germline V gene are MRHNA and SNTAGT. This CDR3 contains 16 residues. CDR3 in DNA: TGTGCCAGCAGTTCCGGACTAGCGGAAAACACCGGGGAGCTGTTTTTT. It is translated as CASSSGLAENTGELFF.

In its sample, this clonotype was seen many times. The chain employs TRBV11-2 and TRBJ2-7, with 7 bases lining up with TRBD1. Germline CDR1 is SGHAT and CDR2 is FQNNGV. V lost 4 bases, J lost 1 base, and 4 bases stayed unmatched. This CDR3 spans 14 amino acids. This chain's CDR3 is CASSSLDRSYEQYF. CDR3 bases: TGTGCCAGCAGCTCGTTGGACAGGTCCTACGAGCAGTACTTC.

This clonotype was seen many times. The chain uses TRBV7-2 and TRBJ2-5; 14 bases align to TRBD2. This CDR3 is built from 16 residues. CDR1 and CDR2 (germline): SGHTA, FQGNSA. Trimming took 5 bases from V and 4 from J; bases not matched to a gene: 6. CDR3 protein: CASSKGGLAGAETQYF. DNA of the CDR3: TGTGCCAGCAGCAAAGGGGGACTAGCGGGAGCAGAGACCCAGTACTTC.

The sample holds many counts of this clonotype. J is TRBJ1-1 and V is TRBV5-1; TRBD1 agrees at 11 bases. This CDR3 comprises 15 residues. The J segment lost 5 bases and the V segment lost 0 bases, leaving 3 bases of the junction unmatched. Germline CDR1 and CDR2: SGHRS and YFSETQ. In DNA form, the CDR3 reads TGCGCCAGCAGCTTGGCCGGGACAGGGGGGACTGAAGCTTTCTTT. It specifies CASSLAGTGGTEAFF.

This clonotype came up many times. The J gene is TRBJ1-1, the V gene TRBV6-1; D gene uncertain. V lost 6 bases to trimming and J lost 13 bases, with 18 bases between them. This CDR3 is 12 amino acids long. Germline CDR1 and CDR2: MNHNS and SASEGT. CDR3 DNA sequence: TGTGCCAGCAGGGACGAAGGGCCCCCGGGTTTCTTT. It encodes CASRDEGPPGFF.

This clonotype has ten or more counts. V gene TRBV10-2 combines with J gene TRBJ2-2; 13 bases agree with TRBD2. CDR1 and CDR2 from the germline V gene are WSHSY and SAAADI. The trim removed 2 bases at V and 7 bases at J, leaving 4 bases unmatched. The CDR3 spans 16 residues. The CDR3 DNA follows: TGCGCCAGCAGTGAGGGGACTAGCGGGATAGGCGGGGAGCTGTTTTTT. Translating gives CASSEGTSGIGGELFF.

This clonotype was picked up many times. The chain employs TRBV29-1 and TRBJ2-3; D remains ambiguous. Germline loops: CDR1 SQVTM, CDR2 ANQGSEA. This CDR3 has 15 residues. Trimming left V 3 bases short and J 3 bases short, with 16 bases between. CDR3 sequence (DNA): TGCAGCGTTGACGGGTGGCGGCTGGGGACAGATACGCAGTATTTT. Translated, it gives CSVDGWRLGTDTQYF.

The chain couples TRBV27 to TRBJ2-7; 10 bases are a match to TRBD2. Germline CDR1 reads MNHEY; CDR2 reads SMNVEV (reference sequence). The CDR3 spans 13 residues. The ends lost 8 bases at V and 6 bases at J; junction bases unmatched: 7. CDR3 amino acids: CASGTSAGGEQYF. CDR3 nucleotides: TGTGCCAGCGGGACTAGCGCGGGAGGCGAGCAGTACTTC.

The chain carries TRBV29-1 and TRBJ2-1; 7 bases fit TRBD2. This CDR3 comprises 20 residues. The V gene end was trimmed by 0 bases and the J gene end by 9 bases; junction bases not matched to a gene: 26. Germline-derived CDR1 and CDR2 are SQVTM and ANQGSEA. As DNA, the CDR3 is TGCAGCGTTGAAGATCCATCGTTAAGGTCTAGAGCGGGACGCGGAACTGAGCAGTTCTTC. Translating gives CSVEDPSLRSRAGRGTEQFF.

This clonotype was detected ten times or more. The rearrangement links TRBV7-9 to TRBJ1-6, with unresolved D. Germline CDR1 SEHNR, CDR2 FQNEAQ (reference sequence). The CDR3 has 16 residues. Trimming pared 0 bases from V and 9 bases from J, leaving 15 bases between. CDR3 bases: TGTGCCAGCAGCTTAGCGTTGGCAGGCTTCTCTTCACCCCTCCACTTT. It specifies CASSLALAGFSSPLHF.

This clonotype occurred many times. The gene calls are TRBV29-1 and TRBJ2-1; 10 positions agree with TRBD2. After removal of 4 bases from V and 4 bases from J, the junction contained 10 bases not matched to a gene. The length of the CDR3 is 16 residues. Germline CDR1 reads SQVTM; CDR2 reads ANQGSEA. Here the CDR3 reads CSVGGTSVWGYNEQFF. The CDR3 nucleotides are TGCAGCGTTGGCGGGACTAGCGTATGGGGATACAATGAGCAGTTCTTC.